A single sample gave rise to the 12 T cell receptor beta chains below, sequenced in a study of blood T cell repertoires in COVID-19. Sequencing was performed with immunoSEQ multiplex PCR; in TCRdb, only in-frame clones are kept and a portion is missing. The repertoire holds 40,000 or so clones, about 88% seen once, with 14% in the top ten. The sequenced sample was peripheral blood. Receptors originate from a human donor in a cohort sampled during active COVID-19.

This sequence joins TRBV3-1 (or the pseudogene TRBV3-2) and TRBJ2-3, with 10 positions matching TRBD1. Trimming cost V 0 bases and J 5 bases; bases outside gene matches: 2. Germline CDR1 reads LGHDT; CDR2 reads YNNKEL (reference sequence). The CDR3 runs to 15 residues. CDR3 coding DNA: TGTGCCAGCAGCCAAGAGGGGACAGGGGAAGATACGCAGTATTTT. This sequence encodes CASSQEGTGEDTQYF.

This chain joins TRBV15 and TRBJ1-5; 8 bases align to TRBD1. Unmatched junction bases numbered 9, after V lost 1 base and J lost 7 bases. Germline V gene sequence: CDR1 LNHNV, CDR2 YYDKDF (reference sequence). The CDR3 is 16 residues long. CDR3 residues: CATSRGTGQGLQPQHF. The CDR3 nucleotides are TGTGCCACCAGCAGAGGAACTGGACAGGGTTTACAGCCCCAGCATTTT.

This chain uses TRBV19 with TRBJ2-7, with 7 bases that match TRBD1. The CDR3 totals 15 residues. The germline V gene encodes CDR1 LNHDA and CDR2 SQIVND (reference sequence). V dropped 3 bases and J dropped 6; count of bases not matched to a gene: 11. CDR3 protein: CASSMTTGVLGEQYF. The CDR3 DNA reads TGTGCCAGTAGTATGACAACAGGGGTCCTCGGCGAGCAGTACTTC.

V gene TRBV4-3 combines with J gene TRBJ2-1; a weak D match, TRBD1 (6 bases). The CDR3 runs to 14 residues. The V gene's germline CDR1 is LGHNA and CDR2 YSLEER. With 1 base removed from V and 5 bases from J, the gap between germline ends came to 9 bases. CDR3 amino acids: CASSQGTGNNEQFF. The DNA of the CDR3 is TGCGCCAGCAGCCAAGGTACAGGGAACAATGAGCAGTTCTTC.

The gene calls are TRBV5-1 and TRBJ2-5; unclear D gene. V dropped 0 bases and J dropped 5 bases, with 14 bases sitting between them. Germline loops: CDR1 SGHRS, CDR2 YFSETQ. The CDR3 totals 15 residues. DNA for the CDR3: TGCGCCAGCAGCTTGGGCGCCATACGTGAGGAGACCCAGTACTTC. This translates into CASSLGAIREETQYF.

The chain carries TRBV5-1 and TRBJ1-4; a weak D match, TRBD1 (5 bases). From germline, CDR1 is SGHRS and CDR2 YFSETQ. V was cut by 3 bases and J by 4 bases, with 10 bases left in between. The CDR3 sequence is 14 residues long. The CDR3 spells CASSSQDLNEKLFF. The CDR3 nucleotides read TGCGCCAGCAGCTCACAGGACCTTAATGAAAAACTGTTTTTT.

This chain joins TRBV7-9 and TRBJ2-7; D is undetermined. The germline V gene encodes CDR1 SEHNR and CDR2 FQNEAQ (reference sequence). This CDR3 contains 11 residues. Trimming took 5 bases from V and 2 from J, leaving 4 bases between them. The CDR3 sequence: CASSITYEQYF. As DNA, the CDR3 is TGTGCCAGCAGCATTACCTACGAGCAGTACTTC.

This chain joins TRBV6-5 and TRBJ1-1; no clear D gene. CDR1 is MNHEY and CDR2 is SVGAGI in the germline V gene. V lost 6 bases and J 5 bases, leaving 13 bases between the germline ends. This CDR3 has 13 residues. The CDR3 DNA follows: TGTGCCAGCAGGGGGAGGGTAGAGACTGAAGCTTTCTTT. It specifies CASRGRVETEAFF.

V usage is TRBV5-6 and J usage is TRBJ1-1, with D perhaps matching TRBD1 (6 bases). Deletions cut 3 bases from V and 8 bases from J, with 20 bases between. In germline, CDR1 is SGHDT, CDR2 YYEEEE. The CDR3 spans 15 residues. CDR3 amino acids: CASSWRTAGGQEAFF. The CDR3 DNA reads TGTGCCAGCAGCTGGAGGACAGCCGGCGGTCAGGAAGCTTTCTTT.

The V gene is TRBV18, the J gene TRBJ2-5; D ambiguous. With 1 base removed from V and 2 bases from J, the gap between germline ends came to 5 bases. The CDR3 runs 13 residues. The V gene's germline CDR1 is KGHSH and CDR2 LQKENI. CDR3 coding DNA: TGTGCCAGCTCACCACTTCGGCAAGAGACCCAGTACTTC. This codes for CASSPLRQETQYF.

This sequence joins TRBV30 and TRBJ1-2; 11 nucleotides line up with TRBD1. The CDR3 extends over 13 amino acids. V shed 4 bases and J 6 bases; nucleotides not matched to a gene: 4. The germline gives CDR1 GTSNPN, CDR2 SVGIG (reference sequence). The CDR3 coding sequence is TGTGCCTGGAAAGGACAGGGGGCCGATGGCTACACCTTC. This encodes CAWKGQGADGYTF. Full variable domain (rest looked up from reference TRBV30 and TRBJ1-2): SQTIHQWPATLVQPVGSPLSLECTVEGTSNPNLYWYRQAAGRGLQLLFYSVGIGQISSEVPQNLSASRPQDRQFILSSKKLLLSDSGFYLCAWKGQGADGYTFGSGTRLTVV.

This clone was observed once. The chain recombines TRBV7-6 with TRBJ2-1; 15 nucleotides match TRBD2. There are 19 residues in the CDR3. V lost 5 bases and J lost 6; bases outside the gene matches: 14. Germline V gene lookup returns CDR1 SGHVS and CDR2 FNYEAQ. The CDR3 loop is CASSRLLSGLAGGGNEQFF. CDR3 sequence (DNA): TGTGCCAGCAGCAGACTCCTCTCCGGACTAGCGGGGGGGGGCAATGAGCAGTTCTTC.